These 9 T cell receptor beta chains originate from one sample sequenced in a study of OX40 agonist ivuxolimab in advanced cancers. Sequencing used immunoSEQ multiplex PCR; TCRdb keeps in-frame clones, though not all of them. This table holds about 19,000 clones, nearly 85% found once. Sequenced here: CD4+ or CD8+ T cells sorted from blood, sampled in a trial of the OX40 agonist ivuxolimab. The receptor source for this set is an adult with an advanced solid tumor such as melanoma, head and neck, liver or kidney cancer.

The V gene is TRBV19, the J gene TRBJ1-2; 8 bases are a match to TRBD1. Trimming took 3 bases from V and 2 from J; bases not matched to a gene: 5. Germline lookup yields CDR1 LNHDA and CDR2 SQIVND (reference sequence). This CDR3 comprises 15 residues. The CDR3 DNA reads TGTGCCAGTAGTATCTGGGACAGGCGAAACTATGGCTACACCTTC. This encodes CASSIWDRRNYGYTF.

The V gene is TRBV5-1, the J gene TRBJ1-1; D call uncertain. Germline V gene data show CDR1 as SGHRS and CDR2 as YFSETQ. Trimming pared 0 bases from V and 0 bases from J, leaving 6 bases between. This CDR3 is built from 14 residues. CDR3: CASSLDVMNTEAFF. DNA for the CDR3: TGCGCCAGCAGCTTGGATGTGATGAACACTGAAGCTTTCTTT.

This clone has only a few counts. The chain carries TRBV11-3 and TRBJ2-2; D remains ambiguous. Germline loops: CDR1 SGHNT, CDR2 YENEEA. CDR3 size: 16 residues. V was clipped by 5 bases and J by 3 bases, with 16 bases between them. CDR3 in amino acids: CASSPRMGEDTGELFF. As DNA, the CDR3 is TGTGCCAGCAGCCCGCGGATGGGCGAGGACACCGGGGAGCTGTTTTTT.

The chain is built from TRBV2 and TRBJ1-1; the D gene is possibly TRBD1 (5 bases). The germline V gene encodes CDR1 SNHLY and CDR2 FYNNEI. V lost 3 bases and J 4 bases, leaving 15 bases between the germline ends. This CDR3 comprises 15 residues. CDR3 in amino acids: CASSDPQGIGTEAFF. The CDR3 bases are TGTGCCAGCAGTGACCCTCAGGGTATCGGCACTGAAGCTTTCTTT.

There are a few counts of this clone. This chain joins TRBV19 and TRBJ1-5, with D perhaps matching TRBD1 (5 bases). The CDR3 is 13 amino acids. V was shortened by 4 bases and J by 2 bases, with 6 bases between the two germline ends. Germline V gives CDR1 LNHDA, CDR2 SQIVND (reference sequence). The CDR3 reads CASSTRGNQPQHF. CDR3 bases: TGTGCCAGTAGTACCAGGGGCAATCAGCCCCAGCATTTT.

This chain joins TRBV27 and TRBJ2-5; D is possibly TRBD1 (6 bases). The CDR3 runs to 16 residues. Between the trimmed V and J ends, which lost 0 bases and 1 base, there was a span of 12 bases. Germline V gene data show CDR1 as MNHEY and CDR2 as SMNVEV (reference sequence). CDR3 region: CASSLSIWTAQETQYF. The CDR3 DNA follows: TGTGCCAGCAGTTTATCGATTTGGACAGCCCAAGAGACCCAGTACTTC.

The chain couples TRBV14 to TRBJ2-1; 11 bases are shared with TRBD2. This CDR3 is 15 amino acids long. V trimming: 7 bases; J trimming: 4 bases; junction bases outside the gene matches: 6. CDR1 and CDR2 (germline): SGHDN, FVKESK. CDR3 coding DNA: TGTGCCAGCAACGTACTAGCGGGGGTTTACAATGAGCAGTTCTTC. This translates into CASNVLAGVYNEQFF.

By share, this clone counts as medium-sized. The gene calls are TRBV28 and TRBJ2-1; 11 bases are shared with TRBD2. The CDR3 covers 15 residues. The germline V gene has CDR1 MDHEN and CDR2 SYDVKM. J lost 5 bases, V lost 3 bases, and 3 bases had no gene match. The CDR3 sequence: CASSLLAGGNNEQFF. The CDR3 DNA reads as TGTGCCAGCAGTTTGCTAGCGGGGGGCAACAATGAGCAGTTCTTC.

Worth noting for this clone: Its ends do not fully match the called genes, so a read error is possible. The chain joins TRBV5-4 to TRBJ2-7, with 7 bases aligning to TRBD1. The germline CDR1 and CDR2 sequences are SGHNT and YYREEE (reference sequence). The CDR3 totals 15 residues. The CDR3 bases are TGCGCCAGCAGCCAAGATCTGGGGTCAGGGGGCGAGCAGTACTTC. Its translation is CASSQDLGSGGEQYF. Full variable domain (remainder filled in from reference TRBV5-4 and TRBJ2-7): ETGVTQSPTHLIKTRGQQVTLRCSSQSGHNTVSWYQQALGQGPQFIFQYYREEENGRGNFPPRFSGLQFPNYSSELNVNALELDDSALYLCASSQDLGSGGEQYFGPGTRLTVT.